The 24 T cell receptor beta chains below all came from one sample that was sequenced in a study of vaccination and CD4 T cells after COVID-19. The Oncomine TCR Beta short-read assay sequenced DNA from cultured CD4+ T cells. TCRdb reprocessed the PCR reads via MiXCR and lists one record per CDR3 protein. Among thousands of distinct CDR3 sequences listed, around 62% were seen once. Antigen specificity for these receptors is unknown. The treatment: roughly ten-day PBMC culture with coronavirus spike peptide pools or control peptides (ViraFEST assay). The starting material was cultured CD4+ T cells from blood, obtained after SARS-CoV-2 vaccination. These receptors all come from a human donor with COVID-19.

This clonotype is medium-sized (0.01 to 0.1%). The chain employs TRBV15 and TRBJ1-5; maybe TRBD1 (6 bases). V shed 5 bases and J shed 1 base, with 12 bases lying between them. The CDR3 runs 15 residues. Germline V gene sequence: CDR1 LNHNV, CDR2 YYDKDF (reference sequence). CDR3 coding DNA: TGTGCCACCAGCCCTTCAGGGGAAAGCAATCAGCCCCAGCATTTT. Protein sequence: CATSPSGESNQPQHF.

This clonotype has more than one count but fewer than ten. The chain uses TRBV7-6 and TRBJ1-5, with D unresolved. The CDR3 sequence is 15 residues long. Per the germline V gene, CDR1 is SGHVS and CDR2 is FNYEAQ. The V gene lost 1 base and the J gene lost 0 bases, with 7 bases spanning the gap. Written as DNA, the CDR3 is TGTGCCAGCAGCTTAGACAAGGGTAGCAATCAGCCCCAGCATTTT. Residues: CASSLDKGSNQPQHF.

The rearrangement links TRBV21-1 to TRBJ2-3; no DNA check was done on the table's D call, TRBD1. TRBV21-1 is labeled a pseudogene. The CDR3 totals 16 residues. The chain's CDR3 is CASTKDSPTSTDTQYF. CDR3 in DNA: TGTGCCAGCACCAAGGACAGCCCCACTAGCACAGATACGCAGTATTTT.

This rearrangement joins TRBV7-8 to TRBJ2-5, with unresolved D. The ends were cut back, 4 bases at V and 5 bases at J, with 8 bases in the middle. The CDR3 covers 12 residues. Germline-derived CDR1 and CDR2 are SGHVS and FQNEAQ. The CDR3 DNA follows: TGTGCCAGCAGCTACCAGACGGAGACCCAGTACTTC. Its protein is CASSYQTETQYF.

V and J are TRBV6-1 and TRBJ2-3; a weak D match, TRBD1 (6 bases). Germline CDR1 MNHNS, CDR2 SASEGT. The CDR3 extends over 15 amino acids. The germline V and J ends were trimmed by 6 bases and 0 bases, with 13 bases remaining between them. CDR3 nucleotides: TGTGCCAGCAGACAACAGGGTCCTAGCACAGATACGCAGTATTTT. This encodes CASRQQGPSTDTQYF.

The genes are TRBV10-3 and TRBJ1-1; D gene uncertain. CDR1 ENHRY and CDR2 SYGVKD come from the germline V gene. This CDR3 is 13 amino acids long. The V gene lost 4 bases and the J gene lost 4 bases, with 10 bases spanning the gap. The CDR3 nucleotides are TGTGCCATCAGTGGCGGGAAGGGCACTGAAGCTTTCTTT. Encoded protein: CAISGGKGTEAFF.

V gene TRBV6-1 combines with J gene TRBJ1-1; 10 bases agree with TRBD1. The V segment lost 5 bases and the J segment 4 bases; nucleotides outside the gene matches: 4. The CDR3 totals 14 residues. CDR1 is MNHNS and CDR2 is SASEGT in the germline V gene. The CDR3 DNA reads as TGTGCCAGCAGTCAGAGACAGGGGGCCACTGAAGCTTTCTTT. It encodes CASSQRQGATEAFF.

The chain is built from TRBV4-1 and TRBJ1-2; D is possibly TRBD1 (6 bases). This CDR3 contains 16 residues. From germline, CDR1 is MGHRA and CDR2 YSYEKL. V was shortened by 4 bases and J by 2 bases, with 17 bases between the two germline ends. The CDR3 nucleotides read TGCGCCAGCAGCCGTCAACAGGCAGGACAGAACTATGGCTACACCTTC. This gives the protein CASSRQQAGQNYGYTF.

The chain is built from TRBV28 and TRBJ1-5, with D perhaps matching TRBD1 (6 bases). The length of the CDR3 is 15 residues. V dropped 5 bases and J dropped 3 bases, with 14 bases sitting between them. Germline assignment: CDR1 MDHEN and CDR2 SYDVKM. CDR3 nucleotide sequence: TGTGCCAGCAGTCCCCCGACAGGACACAATCAGCCCCAGCATTTT. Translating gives CASSPPTGHNQPQHF. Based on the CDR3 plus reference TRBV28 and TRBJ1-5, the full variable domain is DVKVTQSSRYLVKRTGEKVFLECVQDMDHENMFWYRQDPGLGLRLIYFSYDVKMKEKGDIPEGYSVSREKKERFSLILESASTNQTSMYLCASSPPTGHNQPQHFGDGTRLSIL.

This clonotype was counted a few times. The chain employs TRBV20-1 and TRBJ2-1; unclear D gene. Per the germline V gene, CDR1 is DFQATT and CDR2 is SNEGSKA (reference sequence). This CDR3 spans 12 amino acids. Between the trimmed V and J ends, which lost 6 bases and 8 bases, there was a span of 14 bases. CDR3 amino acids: CSAPTSRDEQFF. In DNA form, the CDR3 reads TGCAGTGCCCCTACATCCAGAGATGAGCAGTTCTTC.

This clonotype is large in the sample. CDR3 residues: CASNPGQGYQPQHF. CDR3 nucleotide sequence: TGTGCCAGCAACCCGGGACAGGGCTATCAGCCCCAGCATTTT. This sequence joins TRBV6-2 or TRBV6-3 and TRBJ1-5; 9 nucleotides agree with TRBD1. CDR1 and CDR2 from the germline V gene are MNHEY and SVGEGT. Trimming removed 7 bases from V and 5 bases from J; junction bases left unmatched: 6. This CDR3 spans 14 amino acids.

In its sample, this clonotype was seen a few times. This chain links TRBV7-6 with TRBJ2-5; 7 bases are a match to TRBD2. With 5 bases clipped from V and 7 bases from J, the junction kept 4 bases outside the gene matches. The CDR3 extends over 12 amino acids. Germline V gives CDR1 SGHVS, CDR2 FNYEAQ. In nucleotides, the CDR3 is TGTGCCAGCAGCACGACGGGAGGGACCCAGTACTTC. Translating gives CASSTTGGTQYF.

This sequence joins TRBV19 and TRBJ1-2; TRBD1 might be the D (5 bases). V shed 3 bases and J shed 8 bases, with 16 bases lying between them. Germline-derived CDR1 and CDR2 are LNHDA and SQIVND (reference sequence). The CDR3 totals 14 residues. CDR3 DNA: TGTGCCAGTAGTATTTTGACCGAGAGGGACGGCTACACCTTC. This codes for CASSILTERDGYTF.

The CDR3 sequence: CASRIWGHRTDTQYF. The CDR3 DNA reads TGTGCCAGCAGAATTTGGGGGCACCGCACAGATACGCAGTATTTT. The chain recombines TRBV11-2 with TRBJ2-3, with D perhaps TRBD1 (6 bases). The V gene lost 6 bases and the J gene lost 1 base, with 14 bases spanning the gap. Germline assignment: CDR1 SGHAT and CDR2 FQNNGV. The CDR3 spans 15 residues.

The CDR3 reads CSAFLDGTGVSPLHF. CDR3 coding DNA: TGCAGTGCTTTTTTAGATGGGACAGGGGTTTCACCCCTCCACTTT. The chain couples TRBV20-1 to TRBJ1-6; 10 nucleotides agree with TRBD1. V lost 5 bases, J lost 9 bases, and 10 bases stayed unmatched. Germline V CDR1 and CDR2: DFQATT, SNEGSKA (reference sequence). CDR3 size: 15 residues.

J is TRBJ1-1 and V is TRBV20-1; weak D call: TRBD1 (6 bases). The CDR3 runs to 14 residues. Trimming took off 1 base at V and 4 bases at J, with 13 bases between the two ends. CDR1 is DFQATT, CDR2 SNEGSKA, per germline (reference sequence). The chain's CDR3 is CSARGGRGGTEAFF. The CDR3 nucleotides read TGCAGTGCTAGAGGGGGTAGGGGGGGCACTGAAGCTTTCTTT.

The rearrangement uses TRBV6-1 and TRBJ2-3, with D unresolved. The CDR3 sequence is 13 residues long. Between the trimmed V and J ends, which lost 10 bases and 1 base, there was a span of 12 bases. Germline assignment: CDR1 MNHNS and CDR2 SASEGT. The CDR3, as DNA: TGTGCCACCCACCGGACGGGCACAGATACGCAGTATTTT. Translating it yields CATHRTGTDTQYF.

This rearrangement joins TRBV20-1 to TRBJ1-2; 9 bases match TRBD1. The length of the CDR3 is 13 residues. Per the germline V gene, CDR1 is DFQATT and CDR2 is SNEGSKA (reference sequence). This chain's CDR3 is CSVGTGNSYGYTF. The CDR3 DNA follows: TGCAGCGTCGGGACAGGGAACTCCTATGGCTACACCTTC.

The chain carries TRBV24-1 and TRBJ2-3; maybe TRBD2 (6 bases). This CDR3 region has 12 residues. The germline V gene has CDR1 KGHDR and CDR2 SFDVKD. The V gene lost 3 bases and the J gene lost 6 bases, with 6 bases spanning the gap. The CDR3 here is CATSDRGDTQYF. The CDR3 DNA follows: TGTGCCACCAGTGATCGGGGGGATACGCAGTATTTT.

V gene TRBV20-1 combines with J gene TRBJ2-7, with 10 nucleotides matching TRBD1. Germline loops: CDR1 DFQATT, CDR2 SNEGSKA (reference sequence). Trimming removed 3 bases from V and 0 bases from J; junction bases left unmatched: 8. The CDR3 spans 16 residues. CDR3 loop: CSARRRDRGLSYEQYF. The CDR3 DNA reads TGCAGTGCTAGGCGTAGGGACAGGGGTCTCTCCTACGAGCAGTACTTC.

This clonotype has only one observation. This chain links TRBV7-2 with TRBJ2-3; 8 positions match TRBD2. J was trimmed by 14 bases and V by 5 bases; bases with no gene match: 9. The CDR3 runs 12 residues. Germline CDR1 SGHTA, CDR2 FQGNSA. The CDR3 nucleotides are TGTGCCAGCAGCCCCGGGGCGGGGGGAGGGTATTTT. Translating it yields CASSPGAGGGYF.

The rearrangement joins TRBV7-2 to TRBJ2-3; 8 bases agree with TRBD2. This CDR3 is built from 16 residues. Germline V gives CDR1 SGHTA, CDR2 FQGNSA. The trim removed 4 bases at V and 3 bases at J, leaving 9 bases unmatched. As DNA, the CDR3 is TGTGCCAGCAGCTACGGGCGGGGGGCAGGTACAGATACGCAGTATTTT. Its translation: CASSYGRGAGTDTQYF.

CDR3 protein: CASSRTSGTDTQYF. The CDR3, as DNA: TGTGCCAGCAGCAGGACTAGCGGCACAGATACGCAGTATTTT. J is TRBJ2-3 and V is TRBV7-3, with TRBD2 matching 9 bases. J was trimmed by 1 base and V by 5 bases; bases with no gene match: 1. The CDR3 spans 14 residues. Germline CDR1 is SGHTA and CDR2 is FQGTGA.

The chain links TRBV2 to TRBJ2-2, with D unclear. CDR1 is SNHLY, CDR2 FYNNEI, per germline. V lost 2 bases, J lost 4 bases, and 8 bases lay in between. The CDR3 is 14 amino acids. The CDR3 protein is CASSEIRGTGELFF. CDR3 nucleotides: TGTGCCAGCAGTGAAATCCGCGGCACCGGGGAGCTGTTTTTT.